This TCR beta chain stems from a study of blood T cell repertoires in COVID-19. Study details: Samples of COVID-19 (acute and convalescent) were obtained from the United States, Italy and Spain. Nucleic acid was either cDNA or gDNA, and it came from T cells, B-cell-depleted T cells, or PBMCs.

This CDR3 region has 15 residues. J gave up 3 bases and V 0 bases, and 4 bases lay outside the gene matches. Germline-derived CDR1 and CDR2 are MGHRA and YSYEKL. As handled by the study authors: For nucleated cells, counts were estimated from reference gene primer amplification. Produced via immunoSEQ multiplex PCR; TCRdb's table is partial and in-frame only. For V, J and clone size, that table is used; D and trimming come from the DNA. This sample carries around 200,000 clones, roughly 80% of them seen once, and the ten largest clones take about 6.4%. To note about this clone: Other nucleotide sequences from this sample produce the same CDR3.

The sequence was collected from a human donor in a cohort sampled during active COVID-19. What was sequenced was peripheral blood. The genes are TRBV4-1 and TRBJ2-7, with 8 bases lining up with TRBD2. In nucleotides, the CDR3 is TGCGCCAGCAGCCAAGAGCGGGGGGTTCTCTACGAGCAGTACTTC. This sequence encodes CASSQERGVLYEQYF.